This T cell receptor beta chain derives from a study of blood T cell repertoires in COVID-19. To note about this clone: At one end, the junction sequence differs from germline, possibly due to a read error.

This CDR3 spans 10 amino acids. Sequencing used immunoSEQ multiplex PCR; TCRdb keeps in-frame clones, though not all of them. The sample holds 95,000 to 100,000 clones, around 90% seen once. The gene calls are TRBV12-3 or TRBV12-4 and TRBJ2-4; D is uncertain. Sequenced input: peripheral blood. The TCR sequence derives from a human donor with COVID-19, enrolled during active disease. The donor label of this sample is uncertain. The CDR3 DNA reads as TGTGCCAGCCAAGGTGAATTTACAGCCTTC. Protein product: CASQGEFTAF.